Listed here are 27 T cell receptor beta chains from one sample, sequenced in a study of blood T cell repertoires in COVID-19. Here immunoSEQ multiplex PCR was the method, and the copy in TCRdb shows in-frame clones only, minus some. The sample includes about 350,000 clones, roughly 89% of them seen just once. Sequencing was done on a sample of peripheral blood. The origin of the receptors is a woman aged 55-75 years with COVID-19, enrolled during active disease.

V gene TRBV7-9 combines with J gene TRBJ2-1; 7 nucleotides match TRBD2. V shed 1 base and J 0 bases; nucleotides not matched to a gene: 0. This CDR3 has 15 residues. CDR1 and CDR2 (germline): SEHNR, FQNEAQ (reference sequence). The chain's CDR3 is CASSLGGGSYNEQFF. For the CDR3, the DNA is TGTGCCAGCAGCTTAGGCGGGGGCTCCTACAATGAGCAGTTCTTC.

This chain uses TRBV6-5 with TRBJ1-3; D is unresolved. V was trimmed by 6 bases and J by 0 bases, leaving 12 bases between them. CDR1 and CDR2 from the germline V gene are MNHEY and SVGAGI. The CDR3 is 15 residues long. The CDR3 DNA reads TGTGCCAGCAGACTCACAGCGGCCTCTGGAAACACCATATATTTT. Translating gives CASRLTAASGNTIYF.

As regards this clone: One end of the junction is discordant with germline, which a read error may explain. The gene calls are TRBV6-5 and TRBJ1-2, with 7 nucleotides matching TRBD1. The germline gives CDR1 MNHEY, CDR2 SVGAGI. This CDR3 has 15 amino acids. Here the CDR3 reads CASSYYRGANSGYTF. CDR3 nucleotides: TGTGCCAGCAGTTACTACAGGGGAGCTAACTCTGGCTACACCTTC.

CDR3 loop: CASSLAAENSPLHF. CDR3 bases: TGTGCCAGCAGCTTAGCGGCGGAGAATTCACCCCTCCACTTT. This chain connects TRBV13 to TRBJ1-6, with D unresolved. This CDR3 region has 14 residues. Germline loops: CDR1 PRHDT, CDR2 FYEKMQ (reference sequence). V lost 1 base to trimming and J lost 7 bases, with 8 bases between them.

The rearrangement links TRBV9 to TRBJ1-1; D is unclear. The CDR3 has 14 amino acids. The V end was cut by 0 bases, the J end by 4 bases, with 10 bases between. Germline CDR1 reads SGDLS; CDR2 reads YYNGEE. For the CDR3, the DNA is TGTGCCAGCAGCGTAGGGGAGCGTCTCACTGAAGCTTTCTTT. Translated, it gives CASSVGERLTEAFF.

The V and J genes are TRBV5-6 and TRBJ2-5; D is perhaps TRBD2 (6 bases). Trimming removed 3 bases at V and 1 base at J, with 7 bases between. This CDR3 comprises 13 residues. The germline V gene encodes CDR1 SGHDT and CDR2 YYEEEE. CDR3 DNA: TGTGCCAGCAGCTCACTAGCCCAAGAGACCCAGTACTTC. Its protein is CASSSLAQETQYF.

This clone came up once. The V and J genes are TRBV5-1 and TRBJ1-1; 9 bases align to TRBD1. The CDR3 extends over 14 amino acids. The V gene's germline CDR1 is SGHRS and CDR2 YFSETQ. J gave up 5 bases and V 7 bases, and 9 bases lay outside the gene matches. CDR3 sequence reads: CASRPGQGETEAFF. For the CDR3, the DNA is TGCGCCAGCCGACCGGGACAGGGCGAGACTGAAGCTTTCTTT.

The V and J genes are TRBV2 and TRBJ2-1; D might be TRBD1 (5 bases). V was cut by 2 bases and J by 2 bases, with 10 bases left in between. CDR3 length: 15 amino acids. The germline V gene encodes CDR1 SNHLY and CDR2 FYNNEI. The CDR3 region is CASSERWGAYNEQFF. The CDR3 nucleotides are TGTGCCAGCAGTGAACGGTGGGGCGCCTACAATGAGCAGTTCTTC.

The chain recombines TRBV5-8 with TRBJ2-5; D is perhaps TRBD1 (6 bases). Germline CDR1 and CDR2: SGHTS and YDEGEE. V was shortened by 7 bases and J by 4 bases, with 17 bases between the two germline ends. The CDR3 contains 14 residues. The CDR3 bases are TGTGCCAGCCAATTAGGGGGTGGTGTAGAGACCCAGTACTTC. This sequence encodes CASQLGGGVETQYF.

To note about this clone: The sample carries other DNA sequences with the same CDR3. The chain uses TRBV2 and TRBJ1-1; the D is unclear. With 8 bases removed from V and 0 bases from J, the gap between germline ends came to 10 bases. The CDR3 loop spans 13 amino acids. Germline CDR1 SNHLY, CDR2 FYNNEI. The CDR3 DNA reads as TGTGCCAGCGGAGGAACCTTGAACACTGAAGCTTTCTTT. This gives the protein CASGGTLNTEAFF.

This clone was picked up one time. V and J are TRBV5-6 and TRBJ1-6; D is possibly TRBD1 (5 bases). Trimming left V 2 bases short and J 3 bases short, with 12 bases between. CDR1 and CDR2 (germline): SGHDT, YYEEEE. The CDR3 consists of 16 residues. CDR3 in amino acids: CASSFQGADYNSPLHF. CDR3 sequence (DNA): TGTGCCAGCAGCTTCCAAGGGGCCGACTATAATTCACCCCTCCACTTT.

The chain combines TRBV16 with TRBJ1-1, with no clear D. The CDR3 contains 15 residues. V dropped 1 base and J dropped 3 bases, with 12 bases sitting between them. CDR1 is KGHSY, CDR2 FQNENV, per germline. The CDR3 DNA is TGTGCCAGCAGCCAATTGAAGTCGGGAGACACTGAAGCTTTCTTT. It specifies CASSQLKSGDTEAFF. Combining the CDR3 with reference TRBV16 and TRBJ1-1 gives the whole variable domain GEEVAQTPKHLVRGEGQKAKLYCAPIKGHSYVFWYQQVLKNEFKFLISFQNENVFDETGMPKERFSAKCLPNSPCSLEIQATKLEDSAVYFCASSQLKSGDTEAFFGQGTRLTVV.

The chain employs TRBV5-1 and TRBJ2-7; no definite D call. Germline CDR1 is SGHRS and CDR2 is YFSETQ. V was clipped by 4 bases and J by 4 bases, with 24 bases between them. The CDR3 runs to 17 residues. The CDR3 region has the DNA TGCGCCAGCAGCGCCGAGCTTACAGAAACCTGGGCTTACGAGCAGTACTTC. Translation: CASSAELTETWAYEQYF.

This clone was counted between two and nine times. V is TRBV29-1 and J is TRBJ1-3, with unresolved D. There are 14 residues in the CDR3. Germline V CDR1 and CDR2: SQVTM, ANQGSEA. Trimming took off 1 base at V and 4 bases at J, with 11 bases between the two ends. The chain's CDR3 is CSVEGWGGGNTIYF. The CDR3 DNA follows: TGCAGCGTTGAAGGGTGGGGAGGAGGAAACACCATATATTTT. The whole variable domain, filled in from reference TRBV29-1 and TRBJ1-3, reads SAVISQKPSRDICQRGTSLTIQCQVDSQVTMMFWYRQQPGQSLTLIATANQGSEATYESGFVIDKFPISRPNLTFSTLTVSNMSPEDSSIYLCSVEGWGGGNTIYFGEGSWLTVV.

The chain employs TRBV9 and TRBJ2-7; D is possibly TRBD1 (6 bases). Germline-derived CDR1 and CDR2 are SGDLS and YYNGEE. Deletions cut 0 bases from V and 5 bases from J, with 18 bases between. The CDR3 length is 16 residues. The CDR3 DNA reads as TGTGCCAGCAGCGTAGACAGTGGCAGGGGTGTAGACGAGCAGTACTTC. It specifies CASSVDSGRGVDEQYF.

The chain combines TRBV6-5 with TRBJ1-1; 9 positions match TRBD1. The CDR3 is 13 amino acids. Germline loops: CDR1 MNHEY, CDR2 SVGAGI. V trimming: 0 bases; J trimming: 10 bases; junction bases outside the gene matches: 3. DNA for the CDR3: TGTGCCAGCAGTTACTCAGGACAGGGGATAGCTTTCTTT. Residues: CASSYSGQGIAFF.

The CDR3 DNA reads TGCGCCAGCAGCCAAGATACGGGGGACTCCTACGAGCAGTACTTC. This encodes CASSQDTGDSYEQYF. The chain uses TRBV4-1 and TRBJ2-7; tentative D call: TRBD2 (6 bases). The CDR3 covers 15 residues. Trimming took 0 bases from V and 0 from J, leaving 9 bases between them. Per the germline V gene, CDR1 is MGHRA and CDR2 is YSYEKL.

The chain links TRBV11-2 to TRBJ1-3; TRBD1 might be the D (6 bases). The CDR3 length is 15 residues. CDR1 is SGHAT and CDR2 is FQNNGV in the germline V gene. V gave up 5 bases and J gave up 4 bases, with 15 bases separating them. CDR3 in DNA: TGTGCCAGCAGCCCCCTGGACAGTTTAGGAAACACCATATATTTT. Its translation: CASSPLDSLGNTIYF.

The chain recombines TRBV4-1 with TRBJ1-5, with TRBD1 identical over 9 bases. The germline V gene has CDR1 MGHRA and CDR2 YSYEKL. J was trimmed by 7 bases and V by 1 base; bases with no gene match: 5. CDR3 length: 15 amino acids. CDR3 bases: TGCGCCAGCAGCCAAGGGGACAGGGTAGGCCAGCCCCAGCATTTT. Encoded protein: CASSQGDRVGQPQHF.

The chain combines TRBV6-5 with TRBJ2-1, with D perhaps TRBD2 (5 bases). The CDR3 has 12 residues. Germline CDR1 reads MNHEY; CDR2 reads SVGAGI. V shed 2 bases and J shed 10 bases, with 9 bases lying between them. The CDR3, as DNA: TGTGCCAGCAGTTACGACGGGGAAGAGCAGTTCTTC. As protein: CASSYDGEEQFF.

CDR3 amino acids: CASSPHPGQGEEGDTDTQYF. The CDR3 coding sequence is TGTGCCAGCAGCCCCCACCCGGGACAGGGGGAAGAGGGCGACACAGATACGCAGTATTTT. The chain carries TRBV3-1 (or the pseudogene TRBV3-2) and TRBJ2-3, with 11 bases identical to TRBD1. The germline CDR1 and CDR2 sequences are LGHDT and YNNKEL (reference sequence). After removal of 4 bases from V and 2 bases from J, the junction contained 17 bases not matched to a gene. The CDR3 loop spans 20 amino acids.

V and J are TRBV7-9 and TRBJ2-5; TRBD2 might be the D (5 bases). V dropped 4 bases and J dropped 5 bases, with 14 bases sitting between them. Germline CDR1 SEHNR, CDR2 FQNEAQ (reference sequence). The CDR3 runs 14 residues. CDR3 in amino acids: CASSSSGSGETQYF. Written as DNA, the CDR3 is TGTGCCAGCAGCTCCTCTGGGAGCGGCGAGACCCAGTACTTC.

CDR3 nucleotide sequence: TGTGCCAGCAGCCCGGCAGGGTCGATTAATTCACCCCTCCACTTT. Its protein product is CASSPAGSINSPLHF. This chain uses TRBV11-2 with TRBJ1-6; the D gene is possibly TRBD1 (5 bases). Trimming took 5 bases from V and 6 from J, leaving 14 bases between them. Per the germline V gene, CDR1 is SGHAT and CDR2 is FQNNGV. This CDR3 has 15 residues.

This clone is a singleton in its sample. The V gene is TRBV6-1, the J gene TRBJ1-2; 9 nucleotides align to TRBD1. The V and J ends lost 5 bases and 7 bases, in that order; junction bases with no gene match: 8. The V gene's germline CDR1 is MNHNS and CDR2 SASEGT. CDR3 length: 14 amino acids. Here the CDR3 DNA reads TGTGCCAGCAGTTATGTGGGACAGGGCGGTGGCTACACCTTC. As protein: CASSYVGQGGGYTF.

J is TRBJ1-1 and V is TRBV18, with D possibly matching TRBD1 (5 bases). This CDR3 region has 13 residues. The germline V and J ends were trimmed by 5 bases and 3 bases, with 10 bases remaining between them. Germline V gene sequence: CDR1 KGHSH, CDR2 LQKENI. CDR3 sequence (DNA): TGTGCCAGCTCAAACGGAGGGGACACTGAAGCTTTCTTT. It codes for CASSNGGDTEAFF.

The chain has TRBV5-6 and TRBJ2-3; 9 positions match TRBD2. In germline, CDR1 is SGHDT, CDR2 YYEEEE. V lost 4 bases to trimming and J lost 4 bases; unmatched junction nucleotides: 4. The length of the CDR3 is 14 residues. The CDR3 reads CASSTTSGADTQYF. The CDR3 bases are TGTGCCAGCAGCACGACTAGCGGCGCAGATACGCAGTATTTT.

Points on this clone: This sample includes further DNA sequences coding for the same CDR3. DNA of the CDR3: TGTGCCAGCAGCTCTAACACCGGGGAGCTGTTTTTT. Translating gives CASSSNTGELFF. This rearrangement joins TRBV7-3 to TRBJ2-2; unclear D gene. Germline V gives CDR1 SGHTA, CDR2 FQGTGA. Deletions cut 4 bases from V and 2 bases from J, with 2 bases between. CDR3 length: 12 amino acids.